The T cell receptor (beta chain) under discussion was sequenced for a study of cytomegalovirus exposure and HLA in healthy donors (TCRdb year 2017). In terms of the full investigation: According to an earlier analysis of 587 of the donors, about 170 million T cells yielded 120 million or so unique TCR beta sequences and about 300 Gb of sequence data. About 300 gigabases of sequencing data and approximately 80 million unique TCR sequences were included in an early release covering roughly 600 HLA-typed donors. Of the approximately 400 genotyped donors, roughly 80% fell in the genetic ancestry cluster associated with self-reported Caucasian donors. The aim of the study was to test whether cataloging public T cell receptors could identify signatures of past pathogen exposure. Using immunosequencing, the study profiled T cell repertoires from 666 subjects and related those repertoires to cytomegalovirus serostatus. Along with the approximately 620-subject first cohort, a separate validation cohort of roughly 110 different subjects was used. The study combined high-throughput TCR immunosequencing, statistical association of individual TCRs with disease status, and machine learning to predict cytomegalovirus infection status. A later analysis re-examined previously published TCR beta repertoires from over 500 donors and added high-resolution HLA genotyping to investigate patterns of TCR occurrence. Rather than using new phenotypic data, the later analysis identified candidate immune exposures from TCR beta sequences and from how often those sequences occurred across donors. In an earlier analysis of over 550 of the donors, high-throughput TCR beta sequencing was used to judge whether each TCR beta V gene segment behaved as functional or pseudogenic. Donor age, sex, ethnicity and CMV serostatus were compiled together with the repertoire data. Genome-wide SNP genotypes for about 65% of the roughly 700 donors were used in a later genetic analysis, which treated that subset as a discovery cohort. Every repertoire in the discovery cohort had been generated on one and the same sequencing platform. HLA typing included class I and class II loci at four-digit resolution. Typing coverage varied by locus: roughly 620-640 donors for A, B, C, DRB1 and DQB1; about 520 for DQA1; about 570 for DPA1; roughly 470 for DPB1. A handful of DR-DQ haplotypes were handled as single units for association and clustering because linkage in the cohort was strong. Across some 400 genotyped donors of the cohort, an average of roughly 250,000 unique TCR beta nucleotide sequences per donor were sequenced, and around 20% of those sequences were non-productive. What the research found in general, with its limitations: Cytomegalovirus status was reported to be diagnosed by the classifier with high specificity and sensitivity in both the original and validation cohorts. In vitro tests confirmed that a few of the cytomegalovirus-associated TCR beta chains recognize cytomegalovirus antigens. Presence/absence analyses assumed roughly uniform sequencing depth across donors, an assumption that may not hold. Most TCR sequences were observed very rarely across donors, whereas some public TCRs were present in many individuals. HLA typing was unavailable for some donors at each locus, so association tests used only the typed subset. A cluster of highly shared sequence variants was judged likely to represent a technical artifact of the sequencing pipeline. The cohort was sequenced for TCR beta chains only, and without alpha or paired-chain data the features that could be detected were limited. The study gave a list of 150 to 200 TCR beta chains associated with cytomegalovirus. It was suggested by the authors that the approach could potentially be generalized to other disease states and immunological phenotypes. V-gene and J-gene trimming of TCR beta chains was associated with a missense DCLRE1C variant in a later genetic analysis, and the association was replicated in an independent cohort. A further reported finding was that TCR beta sequences accurately predicted the HLA-A and HLA-B alleles for most subjects in the first cohort. According to a later analysis, TCR association rates differed among HLA loci, with DRB1 alleles showing the most associated TCRs and HLA-C alleles showing the fewest. Some IMGT-functional V segments, including TRBV6-2 and TRBV6-3, could not be told apart with the 87-base-pair reads, so those segments were excluded. A later analysis found that most CMV-associated TCR beta chains appeared HLA-restricted, with HLA associations seemingly driven largely by CMV exposure. A later genetic analysis reported fewer N-insertions in productive TCRs among donors in an Asian-associated ancestry cluster than the roughly 720-donor mean. At a false discovery rate of 0.05, a later analysis linked 16,000 or so TCR beta sequences to specific HLA alleles. When HLA alleles, especially DR and DQ, strongly co-occurred, TCR associations were difficult to assign to individual alleles. An earlier analysis of approximately 600 of the donors showed that most TCR beta V segments appeared in productive rearrangements either about 87% or about 30% of the time, which broadly matched IMGT annotations. The only immune exposure information available for the cohort was CMV serostatus. Linkage disequilibrium might explain the correlated functional status among segregating V segments, but an unknown experimental factor could not be ruled out. In a later analysis, several top co-occurrence clusters were reported to appear linked to parvovirus B19, influenza, CMV and Epstein-Barr virus. In a later analysis, HLA-associated TCR beta chains were found to be more clonally expanded and to have lower generation probabilities than equally common non-associated chains. Because counts were too low, around 18 rarely observed V segments, including chromosome 9 orphons, were left out of the earlier analysis of 500 to 650 of the donors.

With regard to this clone: Its recognized antigen is unknown. No base quality values were provided; no much bigger clone lies one nucleotide off.

Library preparation was by the immunoSEQ multiplex PCR assay. For the multiplex PCR, a mixture combining 60 forward primers for TCR Vbeta segments and 13 reverse primers for TCR Jbeta segments was used. The CDR3 region of rearranged TCR beta genes was amplified from genomic DNA by a multiplex PCR assay. The amplified TCR beta libraries were sequenced on the Illumina HiSeq System as 87-base-pair reads. The paper's data handling went like this. Across the roughly 600 repertoires, a later analysis counted around 80 million unique TCR beta chains, roughly 11 million of which were shared by at least two donors. Raw reads were error-corrected and collapsed into unique sequences with a nearest-neighbor algorithm that merged closely related sequences to remove PCR and sequencing errors. V, D and J gene segments were assigned by aligning CDR3 sequences to IMGT reference sequences. For a sequence to be retained, at least a six-nucleotide match to both a V gene segment and a J gene segment was required. A rearrangement counted as productive if the CDR3 had no stop codons and remained in frame with V and J, and every other rearrangement counted as non-productive. Following IMGT convention, CDR3 was defined as the stretch from the second conserved V-encoded cysteine up to the conserved J-encoded phenylalanine. The earlier analysis of about 640 of the donors excluded any sequence lacking an unambiguous match to a single V gene segment. In an earlier analysis of 587 of the donors, V segments were called functional above 56.7% productive rearrangements and were called segregating when the between-donor standard deviation exceeded 5%. A statistical classification framework was developed to diagnose cytomegalovirus status using the catalog of TCR beta chain sequences. In a later analysis, TCR nucleotide sequences were compared against IMGT/GENE-DB human TR gene sequences so that V and J genes could be assigned. In a later analysis, CDR3 sequences and most-parsimonious VDJ recombination scenarios were assigned using the TCRdist pipeline. In a later analysis, each TCR beta chain was defined by its CDR3 amino acid sequence together with its V-gene family, and reads without a unique V-gene family were excluded. A later analysis removed 600 or so highly shared, low-generation-probability nucleotide sequences to deal with suspected cross-contamination and a sequencing artifact. For each public chain, a later analysis derived a clonal expansion index from normalized ranks of inferred template counts within each repertoire. In a later analysis, generation probabilities were computed using a VDJ recombination model fitted to out-of-frame rearrangements, and the results were checked against IGoR. In a later analysis, TCR-TCR, TCR-HLA and TCR-CMV co-occurrence was scored with hypergeometric tests, and a repertoire-size bias correction was applied to TCR pairs. In a later analysis, false discovery rates were estimated by permuting HLA or CMV assignments 20 times. In a later analysis, co-occurring TCRs were grouped with DBSCAN, and TCRdist sequence similarity was added when clustering was performed within HLA-allele-positive subsets. For co-occurrence clustering, repertoires with fewer than 30,000 or more than 120,000 public chains were excluded, along with five repertoires with anomalous nucleotide sharing. TCRdb stores this immuneACCESS table with in-frame sequences only. Part of the clones is absent; in the studies checked, under half of the shortfall reflects unresolved V genes, and no reason is known for the rest. V and J calls plus clone size are reproduced from that table; the DNA served to infer D and trimming. For this sample there are some 210,000 clones; 87% appear just once. Clones ranked in the top ten supply 1% to 1.5% of the sample.

Spanning cysteine to phenylalanine, the CDR3 consists of 12 amino acids. The CDR3 DNA has 36 bases and is translated from base 1. CDR1 SGHTA and CDR2 FQGNSA were looked up in the germline V gene. V loses 5 bases, J loses 4 bases, and the germline ends lie 8 bases apart. The cohort comprised 670 or so healthy bone marrow donors. At the time of sampling, all cohort members were nominally healthy, though unrecorded immune exposures were likely present. The donor tested CMV seronegative and was one of the 352 seronegative cohort members. A peripheral blood sample was collected from each donor, and TCR beta sequencing was performed on peripheral blood mononuclear cells. Genomic DNA was extracted from the blood cell samples with the Qiagen DNeasy Blood Extraction Kit.

The receptor's source is a man aged 25 to 40 in good health and CMV-seronegative. Recombination linked TRBV7-2 to TRBJ1-2, with no confidently assigned D gene. Sequencing was performed on PBMCs. The nucleotide sequence is given as TGTGCCAGCAGCGGCCTTTTCTATGGCTACACCTTC. This gives the protein CASSGLFYGYTF.